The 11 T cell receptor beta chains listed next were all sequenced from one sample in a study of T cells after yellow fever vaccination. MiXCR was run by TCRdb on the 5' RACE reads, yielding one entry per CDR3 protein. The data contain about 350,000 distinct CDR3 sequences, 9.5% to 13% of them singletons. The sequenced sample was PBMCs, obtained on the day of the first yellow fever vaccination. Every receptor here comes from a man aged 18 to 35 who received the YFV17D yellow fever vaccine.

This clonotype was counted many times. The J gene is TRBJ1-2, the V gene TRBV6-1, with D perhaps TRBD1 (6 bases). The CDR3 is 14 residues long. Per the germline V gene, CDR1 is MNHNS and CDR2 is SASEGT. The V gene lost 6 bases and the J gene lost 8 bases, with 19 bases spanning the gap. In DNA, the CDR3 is TGTGCCAGCAGACGTAGGGGGGGGGTAAAGGGCTACACCTTC. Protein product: CASRRRGGVKGYTF.

The CDR3 coding sequence is TGTGCCAGCACTTCCGGGACAGGGGCTGATACGCAGTATTTT. Its translation is CASTSGTGADTQYF. The genes are TRBV25-1 and TRBJ2-3; 10 nucleotides match TRBD1. Germline CDR1 MGHDK, CDR2 SYGVNS. CDR3 size: 14 residues. After removal of 7 bases from V and 6 bases from J, the junction contained 7 bases not matched to a gene.

The CDR3 here is CASSPNEGNQPQHF. In DNA form, the CDR3 reads TGTGCCAGCAGCCCTAACGAAGGCAATCAGCCCCAGCATTTT. V usage is TRBV9 and J usage is TRBJ1-5, with D uncertain. The germline V gene has CDR1 SGDLS and CDR2 YYNGEE. V lost 4 bases and J lost 2, with 10 bases in between. This CDR3 contains 14 residues.

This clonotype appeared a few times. DNA of the CDR3: TGTGCCAGCAGCCAGGGGACGGTGAACACTGAAGCTTTCTTT. It codes for CASSQGTVNTEAFF. J is TRBJ1-1 and V is TRBV3-1; tentative D call: TRBD1 (5 bases). This CDR3 region has 14 residues. Germline V gene lookup returns CDR1 LGHDT and CDR2 YNNKEL (reference sequence). V lost 3 bases to trimming and J lost 0 bases, with 8 bases between them.

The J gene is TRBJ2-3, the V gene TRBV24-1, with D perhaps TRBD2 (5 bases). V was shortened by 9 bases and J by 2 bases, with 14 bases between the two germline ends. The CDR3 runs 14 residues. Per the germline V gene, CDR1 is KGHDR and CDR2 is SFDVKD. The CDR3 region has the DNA TGTGCCACCGCGAGGGCATCTATCACAGATACGCAGTATTTT. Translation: CATARASITDTQYF.

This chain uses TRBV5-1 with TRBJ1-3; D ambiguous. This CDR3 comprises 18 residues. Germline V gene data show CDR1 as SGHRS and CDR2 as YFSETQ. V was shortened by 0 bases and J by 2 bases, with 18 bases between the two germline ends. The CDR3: CASSLEGRSSGTGNTIYF. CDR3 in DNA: TGCGCCAGCAGCTTGGAGGGCAGGAGCTCTGGGACTGGAAACACCATATATTTT. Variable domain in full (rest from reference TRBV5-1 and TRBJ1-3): KAGVTQTPRYLIKTRGQQVTLSCSPISGHRSVSWYQQTPGQGLQFLFEYFSETQRNKGNFPGRFSGRQFSNSRSEMNVSTLELGDSALYLCASSLEGRSSGTGNTIYFGEGSWLTVV.

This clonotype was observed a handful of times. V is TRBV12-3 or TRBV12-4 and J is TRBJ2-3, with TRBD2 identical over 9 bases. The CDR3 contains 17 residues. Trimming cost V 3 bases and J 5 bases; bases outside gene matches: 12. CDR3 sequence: CASSFAWSGGPGDTQYF. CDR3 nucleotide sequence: TGTGCCAGCAGTTTCGCTTGGAGCGGGGGGCCGGGAGATACGCAGTATTTT.

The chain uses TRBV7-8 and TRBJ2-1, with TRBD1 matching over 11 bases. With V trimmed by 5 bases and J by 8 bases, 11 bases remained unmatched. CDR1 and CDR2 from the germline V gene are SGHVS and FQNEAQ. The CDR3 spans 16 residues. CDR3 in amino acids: CASSLPRTGGGYEQFF. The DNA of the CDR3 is TGTGCCAGCAGCCTACCCCGGACAGGGGGCGGATATGAGCAGTTCTTC.

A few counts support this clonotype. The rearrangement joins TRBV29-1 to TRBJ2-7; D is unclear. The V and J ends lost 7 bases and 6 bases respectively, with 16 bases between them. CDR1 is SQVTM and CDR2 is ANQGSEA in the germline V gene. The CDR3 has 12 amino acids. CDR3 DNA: TGCAGCGCCGGGCCGGGTGTCGGCGAGCAGTACTTC. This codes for CSAGPGVGEQYF.

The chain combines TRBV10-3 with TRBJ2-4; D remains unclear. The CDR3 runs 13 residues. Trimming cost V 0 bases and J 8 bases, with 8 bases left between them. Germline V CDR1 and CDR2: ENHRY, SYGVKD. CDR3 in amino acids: CAISESGRDIQYF. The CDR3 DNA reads TGTGCCATCAGTGAGTCTGGAAGGGACATTCAGTACTTC.

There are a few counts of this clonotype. This CDR3 reads CSAREPGTGDGYTF. CDR3 coding DNA: TGCAGTGCTAGAGAACCCGGGACAGGGGATGGCTACACCTTC. This chain joins TRBV20-1 and TRBJ1-2, with 10 bases identical to TRBD1. Germline assignment: CDR1 DFQATT and CDR2 SNEGSKA (reference sequence). The CDR3 covers 14 residues. J gave up 6 bases and V 0 bases, and 4 bases lay outside the gene matches.